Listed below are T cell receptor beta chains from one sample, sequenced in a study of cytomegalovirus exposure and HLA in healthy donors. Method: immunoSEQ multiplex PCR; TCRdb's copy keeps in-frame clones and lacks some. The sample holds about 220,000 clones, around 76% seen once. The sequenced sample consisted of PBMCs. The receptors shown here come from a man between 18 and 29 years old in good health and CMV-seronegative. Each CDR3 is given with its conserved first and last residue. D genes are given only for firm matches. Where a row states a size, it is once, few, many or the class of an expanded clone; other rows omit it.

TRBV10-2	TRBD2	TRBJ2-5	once	CASSLGLAAPGTQYF	TGCGCCAGCAGTCTTGGACTAGCGGCCCCAGGGACCCAGTACTTC
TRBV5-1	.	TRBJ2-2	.	CASSSTFLLETGELFF	TGCGCCAGCAGCTCAACGTTTCTTCTAGAGACCGGGGAGCTGTTTTTT
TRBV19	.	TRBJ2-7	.	CASSMLGSSYEQYF	TGTGCCAGTAGTATGTTGGGCAGCTCCTACGAGCAGTACTTC
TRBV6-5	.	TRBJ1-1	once	CASSYSSVGVNTEAFF	TGTGCCAGCAGTTACTCCTCCGTAGGGGTGAACACTGAAGCTTTCTTT
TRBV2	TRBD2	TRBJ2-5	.	CASSGTSGSETQYF	TGTGCCAGCAGCGGGACTAGCGGGAGTGAGACCCAGTACTTC
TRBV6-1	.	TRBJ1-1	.	CASYLGHYTTEAFF	TGTGCCAGCTACTTGGGACACTACACCACTGAAGCTTTCTTT
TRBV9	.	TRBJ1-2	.	CASSPRTFSGHPGYTF	TGTGCCAGCAGCCCCCGGACCTTCTCGGGACATCCGGGCTACACCTTC
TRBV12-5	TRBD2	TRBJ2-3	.	CASGFGAGTSVGDTQYF	TGTGCTAGTGGTTTTGGAGCGGGGACTAGCGTCGGTGATACGCAGTATTTT
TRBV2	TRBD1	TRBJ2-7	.	CASRLTGASRYEQYF	TGTGCCAGCAGGTTAACAGGGGCCTCGCGCTACGAGCAGTACTTC
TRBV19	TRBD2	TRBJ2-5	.	CASSDGRTQETQYF	TGTGCCAGTAGTGACGGGAGGACCCAAGAGACCCAGTACTTC
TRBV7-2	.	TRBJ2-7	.	CASSFSQGPTLEQYF	TGTGCCAGCAGCTTTAGTCAGGGTCCCACACTTGAGCAGTACTTC
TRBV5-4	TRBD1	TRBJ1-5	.	CASSHQGGWPQHF	TGTGCCAGCAGCCATCAGGGGGGTTGGCCCCAGCATTTT
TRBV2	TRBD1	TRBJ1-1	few	CASRLDRGNTEAFF	TGTGCCAGCAGATTAGACAGGGGGAACACTGAAGCTTTCTTT
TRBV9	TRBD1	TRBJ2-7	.	CASSVAPGQGYEQYF	TGTGCCAGCAGCGTAGCTCCGGGACAGGGCTACGAGCAGTACTTC
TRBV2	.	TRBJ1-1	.	CASSPQVNTEAFF	TGTGCCAGCAGTCCTCAGGTGAACACTGAAGCTTTCTTT
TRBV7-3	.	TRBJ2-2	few	CASSLRQRLNTGELFF	TGTGCCAGCAGCTTAAGACAGCGACTGAACACCGGGGAGCTGTTTTTT
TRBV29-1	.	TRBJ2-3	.	CSVKGRSTDTQYF	TGCAGCGTTAAGGGGAGGAGCACAGATACGCAGTATTTT